These T cell receptor beta chains were read from a single sample in a study of T cell responses to AZD1222 COVID-19 vaccine. Only in-frame clones appear in the TCRdb table, and some are missing; sequencing was by immunoSEQ multiplex PCR. The sample has 110,000 or so clones, around nine tenths seen once. The sample in question was peripheral blood, obtained 28 days after the second AZD1222 dose. Source of these receptors: an adult who received the AZD1222 COVID-19 vaccine. Both conserved end residues are part of each CDR3. A D gene is named only where the DNA matches it firmly. The size field is filled for only some rows; it gives once, few, many or a size class.

d_call: TRBD1
clone_size: NA
j_call: TRBJ2-3
v_call: TRBV18
cdr3_aa: CASSPSNRGSDTQYF
cdr3_nt: TGTGCCAGCTCACCATCTAACAGGGGATCAGATACGCAGTATTTT

d_call: NA
clone_size: NA
j_call: TRBJ1-5
v_call: TRBV6-5
cdr3_aa: CASGLGYSNQPQHF
cdr3_nt: TGTGCCAGTGGGTTGGGCTATAGCAATCAGCCCCAGCATTTT

d_call: NA
clone_size: NA
j_call: TRBJ1-4
v_call: TRBV28
cdr3_aa: CASSLIILAEKLFF
cdr3_nt: TGTGCCAGCAGCCTCATTATCCTGGCGGAAAAACTGTTTTTT

d_call: TRBD2
clone_size: NA
j_call: TRBJ2-7
v_call: TRBV27
cdr3_aa: CASSLSASGREQYF
cdr3_nt: TGTGCCAGCAGTTTATCGGCTAGCGGTCGTGAGCAGTACTTC

d_call: TRBD1
clone_size: NA
j_call: TRBJ2-7
v_call: TRBV28
cdr3_aa: CASNWGQGVVYEQYF
cdr3_nt: TGTGCCAGCAATTGGGGACAGGGGGTAGTCTACGAGCAGTACTTC

d_call: NA
clone_size: NA
j_call: TRBJ1-4
v_call: TRBV6-2/TRBV6-3
cdr3_aa: CASSHGGEAKEKLFF
cdr3_nt: TGTGCCAGCAGTCATGGTGGGGAGGCGAAAGAAAAACTGTTTTTT

d_call: TRBD2
clone_size: NA
j_call: TRBJ2-1
v_call: TRBV4-2
cdr3_aa: CASSTVTGGYNEQFF
cdr3_nt: TGTGCCAGCAGCACAGTGACGGGGGGGTACAATGAGCAGTTCTTC

d_call: NA
clone_size: NA
j_call: TRBJ1-3
v_call: TRBV4-1
cdr3_aa: CASSQDTGRGNTIYF
cdr3_nt: TGCGCCAGCAGCCAAGATACGGGGAGGGGAAACACCATATATTTT

d_call: TRBD1
clone_size: NA
j_call: TRBJ2-1
v_call: TRBV5-4
cdr3_aa: CASSAPTGGYSYNEQFF
cdr3_nt: TGTGCCAGCAGCGCTCCCACAGGGGGCTACTCCTACAATGAGCAGTTCTTC

d_call: NA
clone_size: NA
j_call: TRBJ1-2
v_call: TRBV18
cdr3_aa: CASSPLGHAGNGYTF
cdr3_nt: TGTGCCAGCTCACCACTCGGACACGCCGGGAATGGCTACACCTTC

d_call: NA
clone_size: NA
j_call: TRBJ1-1
v_call: TRBV6-2/TRBV6-3
cdr3_aa: CASSYDPTEAFF
cdr3_nt: TGTGCCAGCAGTTACGATCCCACTGAAGCTTTCTTT

d_call: TRBD2
clone_size: NA
j_call: TRBJ2-3
v_call: TRBV29-1
cdr3_aa: CSVDRGLAVTDTQYF
cdr3_nt: TGCAGCGTTGACCGGGGACTAGCGGTGACAGATACGCAGTATTTT

d_call: NA
clone_size: NA
j_call: TRBJ2-5
v_call: TRBV19
cdr3_aa: CASSMWLGQETQYF
cdr3_nt: TGTGCCAGTAGTATGTGGCTGGGGCAAGAGACCCAGTACTTC

d_call: TRBD2
clone_size: NA
j_call: TRBJ2-1
v_call: TRBV12-5
cdr3_aa: CASGLFNRLAVIQATNNEQFF
cdr3_nt: TGTGCTAGTGGTTTGTTTAACAGACTAGCGGTGATTCAAGCCACAAACAATGAGCAGTTCTTC

d_call: NA
clone_size: NA
j_call: TRBJ1-1
v_call: TRBV6-5
cdr3_aa: CASKQLMNTEAFF
cdr3_nt: TGTGCCAGCAAGCAGCTTATGAACACTGAAGCTTTCTTT

d_call: NA
clone_size: NA
j_call: TRBJ1-1
v_call: TRBV11-2
cdr3_aa: CASSLGAYRIEYTEAFF
cdr3_nt: TGTGCCAGCAGCTTAGGGGCGTACAGGATCGAGTACACTGAAGCTTTCTTT

d_call: TRBD1
clone_size: NA
j_call: TRBJ1-4
v_call: TRBV7-8
cdr3_aa: CASSRDRGPEKLFF
cdr3_nt: TGTGCCAGCAGCCGGGACAGGGGACCTGAAAAACTGTTTTTT

d_call: TRBD1
clone_size: NA
j_call: TRBJ1-5
v_call: TRBV27
cdr3_aa: CASSLTGSNQPQHF
cdr3_nt: TGTGCCAGCAGTTTGACAGGGAGCAATCAGCCCCAGCATTTT

d_call: NA
clone_size: NA
j_call: TRBJ1-1
v_call: TRBV6-5
cdr3_aa: CASGLRSVANTEAFF
cdr3_nt: TGTGCCAGCGGGTTACGATCGGTCGCCAACACTGAAGCTTTCTTT

d_call: NA
clone_size: NA
j_call: TRBJ2-5
v_call: TRBV6-5
cdr3_aa: CASSYLPTIRETQYF
cdr3_nt: TGTGCCAGCAGTTACTTGCCGACTATCCGCGAGACCCAGTACTTC

d_call: NA
clone_size: NA
j_call: TRBJ1-3
v_call: TRBV5-1
cdr3_aa: CASSLDSGAGGNTIYF
cdr3_nt: TGCGCCAGCAGCTTGGATTCGGGGGCGGGTGGAAACACCATATATTTT

d_call: NA
clone_size: NA
j_call: TRBJ1-1
v_call: TRBV4-3
cdr3_aa: CASSQDFLTEAFF
cdr3_nt: TGCGCCAGCAGCCAAGATTTTTTGACTGAAGCTTTCTTT

d_call: NA
clone_size: NA
j_call: TRBJ2-5
v_call: TRBV7-9
cdr3_aa: CASSLTVKQETQYF
cdr3_nt: TGTGCCAGCAGCTTAACAGTAAAACAAGAGACCCAGTACTTC

d_call: NA
clone_size: NA
j_call: TRBJ1-1
v_call: TRBV30
cdr3_aa: CAWSVGENTEAFF
cdr3_nt: TGTGCCTGGAGTGTAGGGGAGAACACTGAAGCTTTCTTT

d_call: NA
clone_size: NA
j_call: TRBJ1-4
v_call: TRBV28
cdr3_aa: CASSLGLEKLFF
cdr3_nt: TGTGCCAGCAGCTTGGGGCTTGAAAAACTGTTTTTT

d_call: NA
clone_size: NA
j_call: TRBJ2-3
v_call: TRBV4-3
cdr3_aa: CASSQDRWSGTDTQYF
cdr3_nt: TGCGCCAGCAGCCAAGACCGGTGGAGTGGGACAGATACGCAGTATTTT

d_call: NA
clone_size: NA
j_call: TRBJ1-2
v_call: TRBV29-1
cdr3_aa: CSVDPGPASNYGYTF
cdr3_nt: TGCAGCGTTGACCCGGGTCCTGCTAGTAACTATGGCTACACCTTC

d_call: NA
clone_size: NA
j_call: TRBJ1-1
v_call: TRBV5-6
cdr3_aa: CASSLLGGTEAFF
cdr3_nt: TGTGCCAGCAGCTTGTTAGGGGGTACTGAAGCTTTCTTT

d_call: TRBD1
clone_size: NA
j_call: TRBJ2-7
v_call: TRBV2
cdr3_aa: CASSGQGASYEQYF
cdr3_nt: TGTGCCAGCAGTGGACAGGGGGCATCCTACGAGCAGTACTTC

d_call: NA
clone_size: NA
j_call: TRBJ1-1
v_call: TRBV19
cdr3_aa: CASSMTRQGRTEAFF
cdr3_nt: TGTGCCAGTAGTATGACGCGGCAGGGAAGGACTGAAGCTTTCTTT

d_call: NA
clone_size: NA
j_call: TRBJ1-2
v_call: TRBV2
cdr3_aa: CASSEMGQATNYGYTF
cdr3_nt: TGTGCCAGCAGTGAAATGGGGCAGGCTACTAACTATGGCTACACCTTC

d_call: NA
clone_size: NA
j_call: TRBJ1-2
v_call: TRBV5-1
cdr3_aa: CASSWGIRNYGYTF
cdr3_nt: TGCGCCAGCAGCTGGGGCATCCGTAACTATGGCTACACCTTC

d_call: NA
clone_size: NA
j_call: TRBJ2-6
v_call: TRBV11-3
cdr3_aa: CASSGPGRPLTGANVLTF
cdr3_nt: TGTGCCAGCAGCGGACCAGGGCGACCATTAACCGGGGCCAACGTCCTGACTTTC

d_call: NA
clone_size: NA
j_call: TRBJ1-4
v_call: TRBV6-2/TRBV6-3
cdr3_aa: CASTPRRDIANEKLFF
cdr3_nt: TGTGCCAGCACCCCACGTCGGGACATCGCTAATGAAAAACTGTTTTTT

d_call: TRBD2
clone_size: NA
j_call: TRBJ2-3
v_call: TRBV29-1
cdr3_aa: CSVSQAGGADTQYF
cdr3_nt: TGCAGCGTGAGTCAAGCGGGAGGAGCAGATACGCAGTATTTT

d_call: TRBD1
clone_size: NA
j_call: TRBJ1-4
v_call: TRBV6-6
cdr3_aa: CASSLGTGGCREPNEKLFF
cdr3_nt: TGTGCCAGCAGTCTCGGGACAGGGGGGTGTAGGGAACCTAATGAAAAACTGTTTTTT

d_call: TRBD1
clone_size: once
j_call: TRBJ2-1
v_call: TRBV13
cdr3_aa: CASSSGTGERSNEQFF
cdr3_nt: TGTGCCAGCAGCTCCGGGACAGGGGAGAGATCCAATGAGCAGTTCTTC

d_call: TRBD1
clone_size: NA
j_call: TRBJ1-1
v_call: TRBV28
cdr3_aa: CASSLGPEFRYRGKNTEAFF
cdr3_nt: TGTGCCAGCAGTTTAGGCCCTGAATTTAGGTACAGGGGAAAAAACACTGAAGCTTTCTTT

d_call: NA
clone_size: NA
j_call: TRBJ1-4
v_call: TRBV7-3
cdr3_aa: CASSSSSFSKEKLFF
cdr3_nt: TGTGCCAGCAGCTCATCATCGTTTTCGAAGGAAAAACTGTTTTTT

d_call: NA
clone_size: NA
j_call: TRBJ2-3
v_call: TRBV9
cdr3_aa: CASSVRLDTQYF
cdr3_nt: TGTGCCAGCAGCGTAAGGTTGGATACGCAGTATTTT